These T cell receptor beta chains were read from a single sample in a study of cytomegalovirus exposure and HLA in healthy donors. TCRdb's table, derived via immunoSEQ multiplex PCR, lists solely in-frame clones and lacks some. The profile shows 150,000 or so clones, about 74% of them singletons. The specimen sequenced was PBMCs. The receptor set was obtained from a man between 18 and 29 years old in good health and CMV-seropositive. The CDR3 runs from the conserved cysteine through the conserved F or W. D genes are given only for firm matches. Clone size is stated in some rows and not others, as once, few, many or a class when expanded.

v_gene	j_gene	abundance	d_gene	CDR3aa	CDR3nt
TRBV4-3	TRBJ1-3	NA	NA	CASSQAPGTSSGNTIYF	TGCGCCAGCAGCCAAGCACCTGGTACGAGTTCTGGAAACACCATATATTTT
TRBV7-9	TRBJ2-5	NA	TRBD2	CASSRRGAGQETQYF	TGTGCCAGCAGCCGGCGGGGGGCAGGACAAGAGACCCAGTACTTC
TRBV5-1	TRBJ2-7	NA	NA	CASSVLLIGEQYF	TGCGCCAGCAGCGTCCTCCTGATCGGGGAGCAGTACTTC
TRBV5-6	TRBJ1-4	NA	NA	CASSEGGNEKLFF	TGTGCCAGCAGTGAGGGAGGAAATGAAAAACTGTTTTTT
TRBV18	TRBJ1-2	NA	TRBD1	CASSPDREDGYTF	TGTGCCAGCTCACCCGACAGGGAGGATGGCTACACCTTC
TRBV7-2	TRBJ2-7	NA	NA	CASSLAFAGFDEQYF	TGTGCCAGCAGCTTAGCATTCGCGGGTTTCGACGAGCAGTACTTC
TRBV19	TRBJ1-5	few	TRBD1	CASSMSDRVNQPQHF	TGTGCCAGTAGTATGAGCGACAGGGTGAATCAGCCCCAGCATTTT
TRBV2	TRBJ2-2	NA	NA	CASSTFQNTGELFF	TGTGCCAGCAGTACTTTTCAGAACACCGGGGAGCTGTTTTTT
TRBV30	TRBJ1-3	NA	NA	CAWWRFRSSGNTIYF	TGTGCCTGGTGGAGGTTCAGATCCTCTGGAAACACCATATATTTT
TRBV5-1	TRBJ2-1	NA	TRBD2	CASSLANGGAQFF	TGCGCCAGCAGCTTGGCCAACGGGGGGGCCCAGTTCTTC
TRBV27	TRBJ1-5	NA	TRBD1	CASSGMSGGSRSNQPQHF	TGTGCCAGCAGTGGAATGTCAGGGGGTAGTAGGAGCAATCAGCCCCAGCATTTT
TRBV29-1	TRBJ2-7	NA	TRBD1	CSVLFADRGKGEQYF	TGCAGCGTACTTTTTGCGGACAGGGGGAAAGGCGAGCAGTACTTC
TRBV27	TRBJ2-7	NA	TRBD1	CASSLLWTDRGYEQYF	TGTGCCAGCAGTTTATTGTGGACGGACAGGGGCTACGAGCAGTACTTC
TRBV10-3	TRBJ2-7	NA	TRBD2	CAISESTSGGGEQYF	TGTGCCATCAGTGAGTCCACTAGCGGGGGTGGGGAGCAGTACTTC
TRBV27	TRBJ2-1	few	NA	CASTSSYNEQFF	TGTGCCAGCACGAGCTCCTACAATGAGCAGTTCTTC
TRBV7-2	TRBJ2-1	NA	NA	CASSLQGFVGNEQFF	TGTGCCAGCAGCCTTCAGGGGTTCGTTGGCAATGAGCAGTTCTTC
TRBV10-3	TRBJ1-6	NA	NA	CASKGLGGDSPLHF	TGTGCCAGTAAGGGGCTTGGGGGCGATTCACCCCTCCACTTT
TRBV2	TRBJ2-5	NA	NA	CASNLQETQYF	TGTGCCAGCAATCTACAAGAGACCCAGTACTTC
TRBV14	TRBJ1-2	once	TRBD1	CASSRSTGTVSGYTF	TGTGCCAGCAGCCGCAGTACTGGGACAGTTTCTGGCTACACCTTC
TRBV10-2	TRBJ2-7	NA	NA	CASSGPSGEQYF	TGCGCCAGCAGTGGACCGTCGGGCGAGCAGTACTTC
TRBV7-9	TRBJ2-7	few	TRBD1	CASSLAQTGVQEQYF	TGTGCCAGCAGCTTAGCGCAGACAGGGGTGCAGGAGCAGTACTTC
TRBV6-6	TRBJ2-7	few	NA	CASSPSGEQYF	TGTGCCAGCAGCCCCTCCGGGGAGCAGTACTTC
TRBV4-1	TRBJ2-5	NA	NA	CASSQDRRDAGVVETQYF	TGCGCCAGCAGCCAAGATCGGCGAGACGCCGGGGTCGTGGAGACCCAGTACTTC
TRBV5-1	TRBJ1-1	few	NA	CASSSGYTEAFF	TGCGCCAGCAGCTCGGGGTACACTGAAGCTTTCTTT
TRBV19	TRBJ1-5	few	NA	CASSWQGNSNQPQHF	TGTGCCAGTAGTTGGCAGGGGAACAGCAATCAGCCCCAGCATTTT
TRBV5-1	TRBJ2-3	NA	TRBD1	CASSSGGGPVTDTQYF	TGCGCCAGCAGCTCAGGGGGCGGACCGGTCACAGATACGCAGTATTTT
TRBV7-9	TRBJ1-4	few	NA	CASRTSPGTNEKLFF	TGTGCCAGCAGAACCAGCCCCGGGACTAATGAAAAACTGTTTTTT
TRBV27	TRBJ2-7	NA	TRBD2	CASRGGIRYEQYF	TGTGCCAGCAGGGGAGGGATTCGCTACGAGCAGTACTTC
TRBV5-5	TRBJ2-2	NA	TRBD1	CASSPTGVGSTGELFF	TGTGCCAGCAGCCCAACAGGGGTAGGGTCAACCGGGGAGCTGTTTTTT
TRBV6-1	TRBJ2-2	NA	NA	CASRDQTATGELFF	TGTGCCAGCAGAGATCAGACAGCGACCGGGGAGCTGTTTTTT
TRBV9	TRBJ2-7	NA	NA	CASSKGGEQYF	TGTGCCAGCAGCAAGGGAGGCGAGCAGTACTTC
TRBV28	TRBJ2-7	NA	TRBD2	CASSPPPPGLASYEQYF	TGTGCCAGCAGTCCCCCCCCTCCGGGACTAGCGAGCTACGAGCAGTACTTC
TRBV6-1	TRBJ2-7	NA	NA	CASSQTRTDYEQYF	TGTGCCAGCAGTCAAACCCGGACTGACTACGAGCAGTACTTC
TRBV4-2	TRBJ1-2	few	NA	CASSQLGEAILNDYGYTF	TGTGCCAGCAGCCAACTCGGGGAGGCCATACTTAACGACTATGGCTACACCTTC
TRBV30	TRBJ2-5	NA	TRBD1	CAWSPLTGTGPLDQYF	TGTGCCTGGAGCCCCCTCACCGGGACAGGTCCTCTCGATCAGTACTTC
TRBV6-1	TRBJ2-7	NA	TRBD1	CASSRTGASYEQYF	TGTGCCAGCAGTAGGACAGGAGCTTCCTACGAGCAGTACTTC
TRBV7-6	TRBJ2-1	NA	NA	CASSLEQGIRNEQFF	TGTGCCAGCAGCTTAGAACAGGGTATTAGGAATGAGCAGTTCTTC
TRBV18	TRBJ2-7	once	NA	CASSPYRDTSYEQYF	TGTGCCAGCTCACCGTATCGGGACACCTCCTACGAGCAGTACTTC
TRBV4-1	TRBJ1-2	NA	TRBD1	CASSPTRGRSGYTF	TGCGCCAGCAGCCCTACCAGGGGGCGGAGTGGCTACACCTTC
TRBV6-5	TRBJ1-5	NA	NA	CASSYARSNQPQHF	TGTGCCAGCAGTTACGCCCGGAGCAATCAGCCCCAGCATTTT
TRBV2	TRBJ1-6	NA	TRBD1	CASSSGQGGNSPLHF	TGTGCCAGCAGTTCTGGACAGGGGGGAAATTCACCCCTCCACTTT
TRBV6-5	TRBJ2-3	NA	NA	CASSYYRQADTQYF	TGTGCCAGCAGTTACTACCGACAGGCAGATACGCAGTATTTT
TRBV9	TRBJ2-6	NA	NA	CASSPRISGANVLTF	TGTGCCAGCAGCCCGCGGATTTCTGGGGCCAACGTCCTGACTTTC
TRBV15	TRBJ1-2	once	NA	CATSREMTQSEGYTF	TGTGCCACCAGCAGAGAGATGACCCAATCGGAGGGCTACACCTTC
TRBV11-2	TRBJ2-3	NA	TRBD2	CASSQSGSGADTQYF	TGTGCCAGCAGCCAGAGCGGGAGCGGCGCAGATACGCAGTATTTT
TRBV7-2	TRBJ1-5	NA	TRBD1	CASSQRGQGLSSNQPQHF	TGTGCCAGCAGCCAAAGGGGACAGGGCCTTTCGAGCAATCAGCCCCAGCATTTT
TRBV28	TRBJ2-7	few	NA	CASSFGYRDYEQYF	TGTGCCAGCAGTTTCGGGTACCGGGACTACGAGCAGTACTTC
TRBV5-4	TRBJ2-2	NA	TRBD2	CASSPAGGRGANTGELFF	TGTGCCAGCAGCCCGGCAGGAGGGCGGGGGGCGAACACCGGGGAGCTGTTTTTT
TRBV4-1	TRBJ2-7	NA	TRBD2	CASSQGLARSYEQYF	TGCGCCAGCAGCCAAGGACTAGCGAGGTCCTACGAGCAGTACTTC
TRBV28	TRBJ1-5	NA	NA	CASSSLAPGPQHF	TGTGCCAGCAGTTCTTTGGCCCCAGGGCCCCAGCATTTT